Listed below are T cell receptor beta chains from one sample, sequenced in a study of T cell responses to AZD1222 COVID-19 vaccine. Here immunoSEQ multiplex PCR was the method, and the copy in TCRdb shows in-frame clones only, minus some. The sample yields around 84,000 clones, around nine tenths seen once. Here the sequenced sample was peripheral blood, taken on day 0 of AZD1222 vaccination. Every receptor here comes from an adult in good health. Each CDR3 is given with its conserved first and last residue. The D gene is left open where the match is weak. Where a row states a size, it is once, few, many or the class of an expanded clone; other rows omit it.

TRBD1 TRBJ1-2 once TRBV19 CAAWGTGESYGYTF TGTGCCGCTTGGGGAACAGGGGAGAGCTATGGCTACACCTTC
TRBD2 TRBJ2-7 . TRBV3-1/TRBV3-2 CASSHGTSGSTGYEQYF TGTGCCAGCAGCCATGGGACTAGCGGGAGCACGGGCTACGAGCAGTACTTC
. TRBJ1-4 . TRBV5-5 CASSSDSEKLFF TGTGCCAGCAGCTCGGACAGCGAAAAACTGTTTTTT
TRBD2 TRBJ2-5 . TRBV5-1 CASSFGGEETQYF TGCGCCAGCAGCTTCGGGGGGGAAGAGACCCAGTACTTC
. TRBJ1-1 . TRBV23-1 CASQGRSQPEAFF TGCGCCAGCCAAGGACGATCTCAGCCTGAAGCTTTCTTT
. TRBJ1-2 . TRBV6-5 CASSSSTGYGYTF TGTGCCAGCAGTTCCTCCACGGGCTATGGCTACACCTTC
. TRBJ2-1 . TRBV7-2 CASSLGRRILSYNEQFF TGTGCCAGCAGCTTAGGCAGGAGGATCCTCTCCTACAATGAGCAGTTCTTC
. TRBJ1-6 . TRBV7-9 CASSSPAGNSPLHF TGTGCCAGCAGCTCCCCAGCGGGCAATTCACCCCTCCACTTT
. TRBJ1-5 . TRBV2 CASSAQGGNQPQHF TGTGCCAGCAGTGCACAGGGCGGCAATCAGCCCCAGCATTTT
. TRBJ2-5 . TRBV24-1 CATSDTQGSSTQYF TGTGCCACCAGTGATACGCAGGGATCTTCGACCCAGTACTTC
. TRBJ2-1 once TRBV5-4 CASSLRPLEQFF TGTGCCAGCAGCTTAAGACCCCTTGAGCAGTTCTTC
. TRBJ1-4 . TRBV30 CAWRAGHANEKLFF TGTGCCTGGAGGGCGGGACATGCTAATGAAAAACTGTTTTTT
. TRBJ1-4 . TRBV2 CASSVDGLIEKLFF TGTGCCAGCAGCGTTGACGGGCTGATTGAAAAACTGTTTTTT
. TRBJ1-5 . TRBV11-2 CASSLEMSRNQPQHF TGTGCCAGCAGCTTAGAGATGTCGAGGAATCAGCCCCAGCATTTT
TRBD1 TRBJ1-1 . TRBV6-5 CASIRTGEAFF TGTGCCAGCATTCGGACAGGGGAAGCTTTCTTT
. TRBJ2-7 . TRBV29-1 CSVVPLGARYEQYF TGCAGCGTTGTCCCCTTGGGGGCGCGGTACGAGCAGTACTTC
. TRBJ2-2 . TRBV9 CASSVDGGGELFF TGTGCCAGCAGCGTAGACGGAGGCGGGGAGCTGTTTTTT
. TRBJ2-5 . TRBV7-9 CASSLTKGAAETQYF TGTGCCAGCAGCTTAACCAAAGGGGCAGCGGAGACCCAGTACTTC
. TRBJ1-1 . TRBV11-3 CASSWGRNTEAFF TGTGCCAGCAGCTGGGGAAGGAACACTGAAGCTTTCTTT
. TRBJ1-2 . TRBV19 CASTSTGPRSGYTF TGTGCCAGTACCTCAACCGGGCCGAGGAGTGGCTACACCTTC
. TRBJ1-1 . TRBV7-2 CASSLGQTRGTEAFF TGTGCCAGCAGCTTAGGACAGACGAGGGGCACTGAAGCTTTCTTT
. TRBJ1-2 . TRBV19 CASSIGGRATTNYGYTF TGTGCCAGTAGTATAGGGGGAAGGGCTACCACTAACTATGGCTACACCTTC
. TRBJ1-4 . TRBV6-5 CASSSSGATNEKLFF TGTGCCAGCAGTTCATCGGGGGCAACTAATGAAAAACTGTTTTTT
TRBD2 TRBJ2-2 . TRBV29-1 CSVERLGLGGSGELFF TGCAGCGTTGAAAGGTTGGGACTAGGAGGGTCCGGGGAGCTGTTTTTT
. TRBJ2-2 . TRBV19 CASTALLPNTGELFF TGTGCCAGTACCGCGTTGCTCCCGAACACCGGGGAGCTGTTTTTT
TRBD1 TRBJ2-1 . TRBV12-5 CASGSGQGSYNEQFF TGTGCTAGTGGTTCTGGACAGGGCTCCTACAATGAGCAGTTCTTC
. TRBJ2-7 . TRBV18 CASSPRQRAEQYF TGTGCCAGCTCACCACGGCAACGGGCCGAGCAGTACTTC
TRBD2 TRBJ2-1 . TRBV7-8 CASSEGLAGVRNEQFF TGTGCCAGCAGCGAGGGACTAGCGGGAGTACGGAATGAGCAGTTCTTC
TRBD1 TRBJ1-4 . TRBV5-4 CASSLDRGSTNEKLFF TGTGCCAGCAGCCTTGACAGGGGATCAACTAATGAAAAACTGTTTTTT
. TRBJ2-7 few TRBV5-8 CASSLTGYEQYF TGTGCCAGCAGCTTGACAGGCTACGAGCAGTACTTC
. TRBJ1-2 once TRBV7-2 CASSSSGIYGYTF TGTGCCAGCAGCTCCTCCGGAATCTATGGCTACACCTTC
. TRBJ2-7 . TRBV5-1 CASSLALEVSKEQYF TGCGCCAGCAGCTTGGCCTTAGAAGTGTCTAAGGAGCAGTACTTC
TRBD1 TRBJ1-1 . TRBV7-9 CAGQRTGKNTEAFF TGTGCCGGACAGCGGACAGGGAAGAACACTGAAGCTTTCTTT
TRBD2 TRBJ2-3 . TRBV19 CASSAAGADTQYF TGTGCCAGTAGTGCGGCGGGAGCCGATACGCAGTATTTT
. TRBJ1-3 . TRBV5-1 CASSLARIDIVWNTIYF TGCGCCAGCAGCTTGGCCCGAATCGACATTGTTTGGAACACCATATATTTT
. TRBJ2-5 . TRBV18 CASSPRPGTQETQYF TGTGCCAGCTCACCAAGGCCGGGCACCCAAGAGACCCAGTACTTC
. TRBJ1-1 . TRBV6-1 CASTEGRSRNTEAFF TGTGCCAGTACTGAAGGGCGTTCGAGGAACACTGAAGCTTTCTTT
. TRBJ2-5 . TRBV10-3 CAISRGGDQETQYF TGTGCCATCAGCCGTGGCGGGGACCAAGAGACCCAGTACTTC
. TRBJ1-2 once TRBV19 CASSIGGIAYGYTF TGTGCCAGTAGTATAGGAGGCATCGCCTATGGCTACACCTTC
. TRBJ1-1 . TRBV6-5 CASSLPGGQATEAFF TGTGCCAGCAGCCTGCCTGGGGGGCAGGCGACTGAAGCTTTCTTT
. TRBJ2-3 . TRBV2 CASSIRAGRTDTQYF TGTGCCAGCAGTATCAGGGCGGGACGCACAGATACGCAGTATTTT
. TRBJ1-5 . TRBV6-5 CASRSGRIGNQPQHF TGTGCCAGCAGGTCAGGGCGGATCGGCAATCAGCCCCAGCATTTT
. TRBJ2-1 . TRBV20-1 CSASLRGRLVEQFF TGCAGTGCTAGTCTCAGGGGGAGACTAGTTGAGCAGTTCTTC
. TRBJ1-6 . TRBV5-4 CASSLSGTGPLHF TGTGCCAGCAGCCTATCGGGTACGGGACCCCTCCACTTT
. TRBJ2-2 . TRBV30 CAWDRRGFYGELFF TGTGCCTGGGACCGCCGGGGTTTTTACGGGGAGCTGTTTTTT
. TRBJ1-1 . TRBV9 CASSVEGGTNTEAFF TGTGCCAGCAGCGTAGAGGGGGGCACGAACACTGAAGCTTTCTTT
TRBD1 TRBJ2-6 . TRBV9 CASSSGTGRYGANVLTF TGTGCCAGCAGCTCCGGGACAGGGAGGTATGGGGCCAACGTCCTGACTTTC
. TRBJ2-2 . TRBV6-2/TRBV6-3 CASSYSPYTGELFF TGTGCCAGCAGTTACTCCCCCTATACCGGGGAGCTGTTTTTT
TRBD1 TRBJ2-4 . TRBV13 CASSPPRDRANIQYF TGTGCCAGCAGCCCACCCCGGGACAGGGCAAACATTCAGTACTTC
. TRBJ1-5 . TRBV11-2 CASSLAGGSNQPQHF TGTGCCAGCAGCTTAGCTGGGGGTAGCAATCAGCCCCAGCATTTT